This TCR beta chain was sequenced in a study of T cell clonality in common variable immunodeficiency. The CDR3 contains 16 residues. The germline CDR1 and CDR2 sequences are MNHEY and SVGEGT. V lost 7 bases to trimming and J lost 0 bases, with 19 bases between them. This clone has at least ten counts. Its antigen is not identified. Sequencing ends 3 residues short of the CDR3 end; the germline J gene provides the rest. Study conclusions and caveats: Reportedly, TCR beta sequences from common variable immunodeficiency showed fewer deletions and N-nucleotide insertions.

Measured with immunoSEQ multiplex PCR; TCRdb has only the in-frame clones, and not every one. The data show about 66,000 clones, none appearing only once, with about 1.7% held by the ten largest. The sample comprised peripheral blood mononuclear cells. V is TRBV6-2 or TRBV6-3 and J is TRBJ2-7, with D tentatively TRBD2 (5 bases). This TCR was sampled from a person aged 18 to 75 in good health. Here the CDR3 reads CASTLQRTPGSYEQYF. The sequenced CDR3 bases are TGTGCCAGCACCCTCCAGCGGACCCCTGGCTCCTACGAG.